This is a list of T cell receptor beta chains from one sample in a study of blood T cell repertoires in COVID-19. Profiled with immunoSEQ multiplex PCR; TCRdb holds only in-frame clones, not every one. The sample carries tens of thousands of clones, 75% to 90% recorded once. Sequenced material: peripheral blood. The receptors stem from a man younger than 45 with acute or convalescent COVID-19. The conserved cysteine and the conserved F or W are not part of the CDR3 here.

V gene: TRBV15; J gene: TRBJ2-7; CDR3 protein: ATSSVRVVGSYEQY
V gene: TRBV11-2; J gene: TRBJ2-7; CDR3 protein: ASSLRKGQPSYEQY
V gene: TRBV2; J gene: TRBJ1-5; CDR3 protein: ASSWDKLSNQPQH
V gene: TRBV7-2; J gene: TRBJ2-2; CDR3 protein: ASSQKASGGGTGELF
V gene: TRBV5-1; J gene: TRBJ2-3; CDR3 protein: ASSAGGPGTDTQY
V gene: TRBV5-1; J gene: TRBJ2-5; CDR3 protein: ASSLGGTSGGETQY
V gene: TRBV6-2/TRBV6-3; J gene: TRBJ1-2; CDR3 protein: ASSQSGTGGYT
V gene: TRBV3-1/TRBV3-2; J gene: TRBJ2-1; CDR3 protein: ASSQAKGLAKNNEQF
V gene: TRBV3-1/TRBV3-2; J gene: TRBJ2-7; CDR3 protein: ASSQDAPFGGVPYEQY
V gene: TRBV7-2; J gene: TRBJ2-5; CDR3 protein: ASSLHLGGGTISETQY
V gene: TRBV4-1; J gene: TRBJ1-4; CDR3 protein: ASSQDRPGTNEKLF
V gene: TRBV10-3; J gene: TRBJ1-2; CDR3 protein: AIRPSLGNYGYT
V gene: TRBV4-1; J gene: TRBJ2-2; CDR3 protein: ASSQAFGSFDTGELF
V gene: TRBV30; J gene: TRBJ1-6; CDR3 protein: ACHRESSSPLH
V gene: TRBV27; J gene: TRBJ1-6; CDR3 protein: ASSLGQGSSPLH
V gene: TRBV9; J gene: TRBJ2-6; CDR3 protein: ASSGYRVSGANVLT
V gene: TRBV4-1; J gene: TRBJ1-5; CDR3 protein: ASSRGTGERQPQH
V gene: TRBV30; J gene: TRBJ2-7; CDR3 protein: AGGAGGYEQY
V gene: TRBV6-5; J gene: TRBJ1-3; CDR3 protein: ASRADRGGGNTIY
V gene: TRBV2; J gene: TRBJ1-5; CDR3 protein: ASSLPDRIDQPQH
V gene: TRBV11-2; J gene: TRBJ2-5; CDR3 protein: ASSSTGIRETQY
V gene: TRBV28; J gene: TRBJ2-3; CDR3 protein: ASSLSLTGASTDTQY
V gene: TRBV10-2; J gene: TRBJ1-4; CDR3 protein: ASTRGDNEKLF
V gene: TRBV9; J gene: TRBJ1-5; CDR3 protein: ASSASTSGLQPQH
V gene: TRBV30; J gene: TRBJ2-1; CDR3 protein: AWRDNPYNEQF
V gene: TRBV5-1; J gene: TRBJ1-6; CDR3 protein: ARSAGGGSVSPLH
V gene: TRBV6-6; J gene: TRBJ1-5; CDR3 protein: ASSPSTGGVSNQPQH
V gene: TRBV20-1; J gene: TRBJ2-5; CDR3 protein: SASRVWEGHETQY
V gene: TRBV3-1/TRBV3-2; J gene: TRBJ1-3; CDR3 protein: ASSQGPGTIY
V gene: TRBV30; J gene: TRBJ2-2; CDR3 protein: AWSLGGRTGELF
V gene: TRBV29-1; J gene: TRBJ1-1; CDR3 protein: SVDTGTGGFATEAF
V gene: TRBV6-7; J gene: TRBJ2-3; CDR3 protein: ASSYFLTSRQEGYPDTQY
V gene: TRBV6-2/TRBV6-3; J gene: TRBJ2-7; CDR3 protein: ASSYGASGDGSYEQY
V gene: TRBV4-2; J gene: TRBJ2-3; CDR3 protein: ASSQSPADTQY
V gene: TRBV18; J gene: TRBJ2-2; CDR3 protein: ASSPRGGANTGELF
V gene: TRBV5-6; J gene: TRBJ1-1; CDR3 protein: ASSFGTGSTEAF
V gene: TRBV6-6; J gene: TRBJ1-4; CDR3 protein: ASSRTRGTGARTNEKLF
V gene: TRBV30; J gene: TRBJ2-6; CDR3 protein: ATDRRSGANVLT
V gene: TRBV10-1; J gene: TRBJ1-5; CDR3 protein: ASSDSDQPQH
V gene: TRBV12-5; J gene: TRBJ1-5; CDR3 protein: ASARGLPDQPQH
V gene: TRBV27; J gene: TRBJ1-6; CDR3 protein: ASSLEGPEYNSPLH
V gene: TRBV15; J gene: TRBJ2-3; CDR3 protein: ATSRDGVFTDTQY
V gene: TRBV9; J gene: TRBJ1-2; CDR3 protein: ASSTMGAGGYT
V gene: TRBV12-3/TRBV12-4; J gene: TRBJ1-1; CDR3 protein: ASSLGQNTEAF
V gene: TRBV6-6; J gene: TRBJ1-1; CDR3 protein: ASTKISGAEAF
V gene: TRBV19; J gene: TRBJ2-6; CDR3 protein: ASTGTGRSGANVLT
V gene: TRBV2; J gene: TRBJ2-2; CDR3 protein: ASSVGQSNTGELF
V gene: TRBV30; J gene: TRBJ1-2; CDR3 protein: AWSNFYGYT
V gene: TRBV18; J gene: TRBJ1-4; CDR3 protein: ASSSTGGNEKLF
V gene: TRBV5-6; J gene: TRBJ2-1; CDR3 protein: ASSFRDSRGNEQF
V gene: TRBV27; J gene: TRBJ1-1; CDR3 protein: ASSLNRNTEAF
V gene: TRBV25-1; J gene: TRBJ1-2; CDR3 protein: ASSDYAGTRSGYT